These T cell receptor beta chains were read from a single sample in a study of cytomegalovirus exposure and HLA in healthy donors. Produced via immunoSEQ multiplex PCR; TCRdb's table is partial and in-frame only. Altogether roughly 120,000 clones are present, 82% being singletons, with the ten largest covering approximately 2.7%. Sequencing was carried out using PBMCs. These receptors came from a woman aged 18-35 years in good health and CMV-seronegative. CDR3s include the opening cysteine and the closing phenylalanine or tryptophan. The D gene is left open where the match is weak. Some rows have no size entry. The others give once, few or many, or a class for an expanded clone.

once	TRBJ1-2	TRBV6-5	NA	CASSYSRRAAYGYTF	TGTGCCAGCAGTTACTCGAGGAGGGCGGCCTATGGCTACACCTTC
NA	TRBJ1-1	TRBV7-8	NA	CASSLGGGGNTEAFF	TGTGCCAGCAGCTTAGGGGGGGGCGGGAACACTGAAGCTTTCTTT
NA	TRBJ2-1	TRBV10-1	TRBD2	CASSESERGPGSQQFF	TGCGCCAGCAGTGAGTCTGAGCGGGGGCCCGGGAGTCAGCAGTTCTTC
NA	TRBJ2-7	TRBV28	TRBD2	CATSGTTGRAYEQYF	TGTGCCACTAGCGGGACGACAGGGAGGGCGTACGAGCAGTACTTC
NA	TRBJ1-5	TRBV30	NA	CAWKQDSNQPQHF	TGTGCCTGGAAACAGGATAGCAATCAGCCCCAGCATTTT
NA	TRBJ2-1	TRBV7-9	TRBD1	CASGQGAENEQFF	TGTGCCAGCGGCCAGGGGGCTGAGAATGAGCAGTTCTTC
few	TRBJ2-1	TRBV6-4	NA	CASSDSSARGLLAAGNEQFF	TGTGCCAGCAGTGACTCTTCCGCTAGGGGTTTATTAGCGGCCGGGAATGAGCAGTTCTTC
NA	TRBJ1-2	TRBV5-1	TRBD1	CASSKTDRGGGYTF	TGCGCCAGCAGCAAAACGGACAGGGGTGGGGGCTACACCTTC
NA	TRBJ2-5	TRBV6-1	TRBD2	CASNRAGEEETQYF	TGTGCCAGCAATAGGGCGGGGGAAGAAGAGACCCAGTACTTC
NA	TRBJ2-4	TRBV14	NA	CASSQAGQNTLPQNIQYF	TGTGCCAGCAGCCAAGCTGGACAGAACACTCTACCTCAAAACATTCAGTACTTC
NA	TRBJ2-7	TRBV7-9	TRBD2	CASSLETASGRYEQYF	TGTGCCAGCAGCTTAGAGACTGCTAGCGGGCGCTACGAGCAGTACTTC
NA	TRBJ2-3	TRBV10-3	TRBD2	CAISGLAGGKDTQYF	TGTGCCATCAGTGGCTTAGCGGGAGGTAAAGATACGCAGTATTTT
NA	TRBJ1-2	TRBV11-2	NA	CASSLQGNGYTF	TGTGCCAGCAGCTTACAGGGTAATGGCTACACCTTC
NA	TRBJ2-3	TRBV7-6	TRBD2	CASSSPVAGWEDTQYF	TGTGCCAGCAGCTCCCCTGTAGCGGGGTGGGAGGATACGCAGTATTTT
NA	TRBJ2-1	TRBV11-3	TRBD2	CASSSFGGTSGNEQFF	TGTGCCAGCAGCTCATTTGGGGGGACTAGCGGGAATGAGCAGTTCTTC
NA	TRBJ2-1	TRBV9	TRBD2	CASSVDPGGASDEQFF	TGTGCCAGCAGCGTAGACCCCGGGGGGGCCTCCGATGAGCAGTTCTTC
NA	TRBJ1-4	TRBV6-5	TRBD1	CASSPRTGQKLFF	TGTGCCAGCAGTCCACGGACAGGCCAAAAACTGTTTTTT
NA	TRBJ1-2	TRBV29-1	NA	CSVSLGLNYGYTF	TGCAGCGTCTCTCTGGGACTAAACTATGGCTACACCTTC
NA	TRBJ2-5	TRBV4-3	NA	CASSLSPGETQYF	TGCGCCAGCAGCCTTAGTCCGGGAGAGACCCAGTACTTC
NA	TRBJ1-2	TRBV5-1	NA	CASHPPEEIWEGYTF	TGCGCCAGCCATCCCCCCGAGGAGATTTGGGAGGGCTACACCTTC
NA	TRBJ2-2	TRBV5-1	NA	CASSLVAGTGELFF	TGCGCCAGCAGCTTGGTAGCCGGTACCGGGGAGCTGTTTTTT
NA	TRBJ2-1	TRBV18	TRBD1	CASSPKTGTAYNEQFF	TGTGCCAGCTCACCCAAAACCGGGACAGCGTACAATGAGCAGTTCTTC
NA	TRBJ1-3	TRBV4-2	TRBD1	CASSQEDRSSGNTIYF	TGTGCCAGCAGCCAAGAGGACAGGAGCTCTGGAAACACCATATATTTT
NA	TRBJ1-1	TRBV4-1	NA	CASSRTGTPSTEAFF	TGCGCCAGCAGCCGGACCGGGACACCCTCGACTGAAGCTTTCTTT
NA	TRBJ1-5	TRBV5-5	TRBD1	CASSHLGTVNQPQHF	TGTGCCAGCAGCCACCTTGGGACAGTCAATCAGCCCCAGCATTTT
NA	TRBJ1-1	TRBV19	TRBD1	CASSIGQGWFEAFF	TGTGCCAGTAGTATAGGACAGGGTTGGTTTGAAGCTTTCTTT
NA	TRBJ1-2	TRBV5-4	TRBD1	CASSPRDRPNYGYTF	TGTGCCAGCAGCCCCCGGGACAGACCAAACTATGGCTACACCTTC
NA	TRBJ1-1	TRBV28	TRBD1	CASSQRQGRRTEAFF	TGTGCCAGCAGCCAAAGACAGGGGCGGCGAACTGAAGCTTTCTTT
NA	TRBJ2-7	TRBV7-9	NA	CASSWTTGHPYEQYF	TGTGCCAGCAGCTGGACGACGGGACACCCCTACGAGCAGTACTTC
once	TRBJ2-2	TRBV2	TRBD2	CASRGLAGPNTGELFF	TGTGCCAGCAGGGGACTAGCGGGGCCGAACACCGGGGAGCTGTTTTTT
NA	TRBJ2-1	TRBV27	NA	CASRTRGPPYNEQFF	TGTGCCAGCAGGACCAGGGGCCCTCCCTACAATGAGCAGTTCTTC
NA	TRBJ2-3	TRBV5-1	NA	CASSLVQGTDTQYF	TGCGCCAGCAGCTTGGTACAGGGCACAGATACGCAGTATTTT
NA	TRBJ2-1	TRBV9	TRBD1	CASSVVWGTGSSYNEQFF	TGTGCCAGCAGCGTAGTATGGGGGACAGGGAGCTCCTACAATGAGCAGTTCTTC
NA	TRBJ2-7	TRBV19	TRBD2	CASSIGLAGLSYEQYF	TGTGCCAGTAGTATTGGTCTAGCGGGCCTCTCCTACGAGCAGTACTTC
NA	TRBJ2-3	TRBV4-2	NA	CASSQVSADTQYF	TGTGCCAGCAGCCAAGTATCGGCAGATACGCAGTATTTT
NA	TRBJ1-5	TRBV4-1	NA	CASSERTVLNQPQHF	TGCGCCAGCAGCGAAAGGACAGTCCTCAATCAGCCCCAGCATTTT
once	TRBJ1-1	TRBV9	NA	CASSVTKNTEAFF	TGTGCCAGCAGCGTGACAAAGAACACTGAAGCTTTCTTT
NA	TRBJ2-7	TRBV27	NA	CASSFTASYEQYF	TGTGCCAGCAGTTTTACGGCTAGCTACGAGCAGTACTTC
NA	TRBJ1-1	TRBV5-4	TRBD1	CASSWGQLNTEAFF	TGTGCCAGCAGCTGGGGACAGCTGAACACTGAAGCTTTCTTT
NA	TRBJ2-4	TRBV14	TRBD1	CASSQDRVGNIQYF	TGTGCCAGCAGCCAGGACAGGGTGGGGAACATTCAGTACTTC